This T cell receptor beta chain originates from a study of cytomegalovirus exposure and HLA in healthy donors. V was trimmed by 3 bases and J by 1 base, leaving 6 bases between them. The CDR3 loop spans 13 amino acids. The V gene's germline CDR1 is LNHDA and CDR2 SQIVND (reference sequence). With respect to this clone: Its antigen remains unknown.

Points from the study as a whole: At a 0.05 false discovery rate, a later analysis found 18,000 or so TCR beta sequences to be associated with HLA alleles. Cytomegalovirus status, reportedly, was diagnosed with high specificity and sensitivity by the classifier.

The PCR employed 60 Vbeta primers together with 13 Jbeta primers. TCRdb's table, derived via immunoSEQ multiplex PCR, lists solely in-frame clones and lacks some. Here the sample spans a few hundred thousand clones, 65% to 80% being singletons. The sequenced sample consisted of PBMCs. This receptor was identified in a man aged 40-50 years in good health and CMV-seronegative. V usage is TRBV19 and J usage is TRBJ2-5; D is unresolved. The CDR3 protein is CASSMYSQETQYF. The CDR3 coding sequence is TGTGCCAGTAGTATGTACAGCCAAGAGACCCAGTACTTC.